Given below is one TCR beta chain in context. Antigen unknown. The data were obtained in a study of Ad26.COV2.S vaccination and SARS-CoV-2 variants. TCRdb keeps only in-frame clones here, not all; method: immunoSEQ multiplex PCR. The sample carries about 350,000 clones, roughly 90% recorded once. Sample treatment: 15 to 20 received Ad26.COV2.S at low or high dose, single or two shots; 5 received placebo; per-sample allocation not given. Day 63 after the first injection of vaccine or placebo was the sampling time. An Ad26 vector expressing Wuhan-strain SARS-CoV-2 spike served as the vaccine. The CDR3 has 13 residues. V dropped 7 bases and J dropped 6 bases, with 15 bases sitting between them. Germline loops: CDR1 MNHEY, CDR2 SVGAGI. Study-level points and caveats: An underestimation of total T cell responses may have resulted from the TCR breadth and depth analyses.

V and J are TRBV6-5 and TRBJ1-2; D is perhaps TRBD1 (5 bases). The receptor's source is a person aged 18-65 years who received the Ad26.COV2.S COVID-19 vaccine or a placebo. The sequencing here drew on peripheral blood, taken in a trial of Ad26.COV2.S vaccine versus placebo. The chain's CDR3 is CASMYTGDDGYTF. In nucleotides, the CDR3 is TGTGCCAGCATGTACACGGGGGACGATGGCTACACCTTC.